This paragraph reports one T cell receptor beta chain. The target antigen is unknown. The CDR3 length is 15 residues. Germline lookup yields CDR1 SGHTA and CDR2 FQGTGA. The trim removed 3 bases at V and 1 base at J, leaving 2 bases unmatched. The sample originates from a study of post-analysis software for immune sequencing data. Study-wide points: Samples from a shared batch, those prepared together, strongly co-clustered by F measure. Roughly 5 TRBV segments (TRBV5-6, TRBV5-1 and TRBV20-1 among them) occurred more frequently in patients than in controls. Controls showed significantly higher normalized Chao1 diversity than did multiple sclerosis patients.

TCR beta libraries were prepared from cDNA with unique molecular identifiers. TCRdb passed the PCR reads through MiXCR, listing each CDR3 protein once. The sample shows about 430,000 distinct CDR3 sequences, about 39% of them seen only once. Material: blood. The receptor's source is a girl aged 2-10 years with multiple sclerosis. The genes are TRBV7-3 and TRBJ2-2, with TRBD2 identical over 7 bases. The CDR3 here is CASSFTGGNTGELFF. The CDR3 DNA follows: TGTGCCAGCAGCTTTACGGGGGGGAACACCGGGGAGCTGTTTTTT. Using reference TRBV7-3 and TRBJ2-2 for the parts outside the CDR3, the full variable domain is GAGVSQTPSNKVTEKGKYVELRCDPISGHTALYWYRQSLGQGPEFLIYFQGTGAADDSGLPNDRFFAVRPEGSVSTLKIQRTERGDSAVYLCASSFTGGNTGELFFGEGSRLTVL.